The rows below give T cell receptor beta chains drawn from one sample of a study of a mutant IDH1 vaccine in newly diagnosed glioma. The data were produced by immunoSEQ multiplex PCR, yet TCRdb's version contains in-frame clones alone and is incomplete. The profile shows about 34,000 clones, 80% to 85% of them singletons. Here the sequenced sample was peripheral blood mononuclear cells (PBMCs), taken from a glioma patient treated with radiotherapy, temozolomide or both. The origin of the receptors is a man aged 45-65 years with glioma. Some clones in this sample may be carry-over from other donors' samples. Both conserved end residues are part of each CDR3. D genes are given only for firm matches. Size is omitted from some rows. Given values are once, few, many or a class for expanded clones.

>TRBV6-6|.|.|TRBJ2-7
TGTGCCAGCAGTGCCGGGGCGGGACGGAACGAGCAGTACTTC
CASSAGAGRNEQYF
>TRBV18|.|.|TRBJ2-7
TGTGCCAGCTCACCACCGGAAGAATACGAGCAGTACTTC
CASSPPEEYEQYF
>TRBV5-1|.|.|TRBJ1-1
TGCGCCAGCAGCTTGGCGGCAGCCATGAACACTGAAGCTTTCTTT
CASSLAAAMNTEAFF
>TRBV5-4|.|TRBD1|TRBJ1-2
TGTGCCAGCAGCGAGGGACAGCCTTATGGCTACACCTTC
CASSEGQPYGYTF
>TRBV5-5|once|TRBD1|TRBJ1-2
TGTGCCAGCAGCTATAGACAGGGCGGCTACACCTTC
CASSYRQGGYTF
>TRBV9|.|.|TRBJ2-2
TGTGCCAGCACCCACCTATCGAACACCGGGGAGCTGTTTTTT
CASTHLSNTGELFF
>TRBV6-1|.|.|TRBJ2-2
TGTGCCAGCAGTGAAACTAGCCACACCGGGGAGCTGTTTTTT
CASSETSHTGELFF
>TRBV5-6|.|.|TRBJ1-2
TGTGCCAGCAGCATAGGGACCCTCTATGGCTACACCTTC
CASSIGTLYGYTF
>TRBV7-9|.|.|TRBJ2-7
TGTGCCAGCAGTGGAGGCGGACTTACCTACGAGCAGTACTTC
CASSGGGLTYEQYF
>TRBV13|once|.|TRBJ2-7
TGTGCCAGCAGCTTAGGACGGTATTCCTACGAGCAGTACTTC
CASSLGRYSYEQYF
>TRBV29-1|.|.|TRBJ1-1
TGCAGCGGAAGGGGCGCTGAAGCTTTCTTT
CSGRGAEAFF
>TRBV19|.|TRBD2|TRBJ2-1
TGTGCCAGTAGTAAAAGGACTAGCGGGAGATACAATGAGCAGTTCTTC
CASSKRTSGRYNEQFF
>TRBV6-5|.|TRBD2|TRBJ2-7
TGTGCCAGCACCCGACTAGCGGGAGAAGGCGAGCAGTACTTC
CASTRLAGEGEQYF
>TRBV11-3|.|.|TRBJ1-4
TGTGCCAGCAGCGCCGCCGGGACTATAGGTGAAAAACTGTTTTTT
CASSAAGTIGEKLFF
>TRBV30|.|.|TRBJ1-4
TGTGCCTGGACGTGGGGGGGAGGCGAAAAACTGTTTTTT
CAWTWGGGEKLFF
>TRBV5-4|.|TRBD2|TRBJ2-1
TGTGCCAGCAGCCGAGGGACTAGCGGGAGCTCCTACAATGAGCAGTTCTTC
CASSRGTSGSSYNEQFF
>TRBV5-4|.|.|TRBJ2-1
TGTGCCAGCAGCGCGGCGGGGACCCAATACAATGAGCAGTTCTTC
CASSAAGTQYNEQFF
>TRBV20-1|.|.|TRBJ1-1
TGCAGTGCAAGCTGGAACACTGAAGCTTTCTTT
CSASWNTEAFF
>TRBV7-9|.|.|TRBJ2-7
TGTGCCAGCAGCTTAGAAGGGTTTTCCCCCTCCTACGAGCAGTACTTC
CASSLEGFSPSYEQYF
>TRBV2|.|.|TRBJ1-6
TGTGCCAGCGAACCCCAGGGTAATTCACCCCTCCACTTT
CASEPQGNSPLHF
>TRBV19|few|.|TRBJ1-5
TGTGCCAGTAGTGTCAGGGCGGGGTTAGGACAGCCCCAGCATTTT
CASSVRAGLGQPQHF
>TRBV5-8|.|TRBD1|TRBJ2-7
TGTGCCAGCACCCCATCTCCGGACAGGGCCTACGAGCAGTACTTC
CASTPSPDRAYEQYF
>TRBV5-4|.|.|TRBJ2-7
TGTGCCAGCAGCTTGGGTAGGATCAAATCCTACGAGCAGTACTTC
CASSLGRIKSYEQYF
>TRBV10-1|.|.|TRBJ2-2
TGCGCCAGCAGCTTGCCGGGGGTTGGCACCGGGGAGCTGTTTTTT
CASSLPGVGTGELFF
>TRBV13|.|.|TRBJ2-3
TGTGCCAGCAGCTTAGAAGACACAGATACGCAGTATTTT
CASSLEDTDTQYF
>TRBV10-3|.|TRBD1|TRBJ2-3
TGTGCCATCAGTGAGGCCAGGGGGAACACAGATACGCAGTATTTT
CAISEARGNTDTQYF
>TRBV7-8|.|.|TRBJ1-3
TGTGCCAGCACCACGAAGGGGTTCTCTGGAAACACCATATATTTT
CASTTKGFSGNTIYF
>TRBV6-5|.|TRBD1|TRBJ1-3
TGTGCCAGCAGCAAACAGGGGGCAGGAGGAAACACCATATATTTT
CASSKQGAGGNTIYF
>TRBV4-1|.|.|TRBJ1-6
TGCGCCAGCAGCCAAAACCGGGACAAAACACCCCTCCACTTT
CASSQNRDKTPLHF
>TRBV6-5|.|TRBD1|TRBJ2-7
TGTGCCAGCAGTTACTCGACAGGGGCCTCCTACGAGCAGTACTTC
CASSYSTGASYEQYF
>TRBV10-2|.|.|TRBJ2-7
TGCGCCAGCAGGGATGGGGGGCAGACCTACGAGCAGTACTTC
CASRDGGQTYEQYF
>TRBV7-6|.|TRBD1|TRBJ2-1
TGTGCCAGCAGCGCGACAGGGACCATCTACAATGAGCAGTTCTTC
CASSATGTIYNEQFF
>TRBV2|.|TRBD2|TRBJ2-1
TGTGCCAGCAGTGATCCGGGGGGGTGGGTTGAGCAGTTCTTC
CASSDPGGWVEQFF
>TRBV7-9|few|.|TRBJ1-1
TGTGCCAGCAGCTCGGGTGGCACTGAAGCTTTCTTT
CASSSGGTEAFF
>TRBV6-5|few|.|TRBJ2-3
TGTGCCAGCAGTTACTCTACAGGGAGTACAGATACGCAGTATTTT
CASSYSTGSTDTQYF
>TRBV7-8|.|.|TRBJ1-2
TGTGCCAGCAGCTTAGCCGGGACCCCGGACTTC
CASSLAGTPDF
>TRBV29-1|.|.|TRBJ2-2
TGCAGCGTTGAAGATCGAGGCCAGGGAGTACGGAACGGGGAGCTGTTTTTT
CSVEDRGQGVRNGELFF
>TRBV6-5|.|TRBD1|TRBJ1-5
TGTGCCAGCAGCCGGGACAGCGTGAGCAATCAGCCCCAGCATTTT
CASSRDSVSNQPQHF
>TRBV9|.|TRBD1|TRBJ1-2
TGTGCCAGCAGCAGTACAGGGGAGAACTATGGCTACACCTTC
CASSSTGENYGYTF
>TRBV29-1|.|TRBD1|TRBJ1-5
TGCAGCGTGATGACAGGGGGCTTCGATCAGCCCCAGCATTTT
CSVMTGGFDQPQHF
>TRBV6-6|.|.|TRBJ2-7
TGTGCCAGCAGTTACGACGAAAAGAGTGGGCAGTACTTC
CASSYDEKSGQYF
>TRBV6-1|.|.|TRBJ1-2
TGTGCCAGCACTGATCCGGGGCAGGGGCTCTATGGCTACACCTTC
CASTDPGQGLYGYTF
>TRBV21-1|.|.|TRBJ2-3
TGTGCCAGCAGACCCGTCCCAGATACGCAGTATTTT
CASRPVPDTQYF
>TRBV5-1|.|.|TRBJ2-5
TGCGCCAGCAGCTTGGTTCGGGGGGAGACCCAGTACTTC
CASSLVRGETQYF